This T cell receptor (beta chain) originates from a study of human T cells and chemical hapten exposure. TCRdb re-called the RACE reads through MiXCR, storing one row per CDR3 protein. The sample carries about 54,000 distinct CDR3 sequences, less than 10% recorded once. Ten or more counts support this clonotype. As to time point: patch test 2, 6 weeks after DPC sensitization. The treatment here: therapeutic diphenylcyclopropenone sensitization with weekly scalp DPC. Per the germline V gene, CDR1 is KGHSH and CDR2 is LQKENI. The CDR3 totals 17 residues. With 3 bases removed from V and 1 base from J, the gap between germline ends came to 16 bases.

The sequence came from a woman aged 50 to 65 with alopecia areata. Some clones in this sample may be carry-over from other donors' samples. Specimen: whole blood, collected in connection with sensitization to the hapten diphenylcyclopropenone (DPC). J is TRBJ1-5 and V is TRBV18, with D perhaps TRBD1 (6 bases). CDR3 amino acids: CASSPRTGGLSNQPQHF. Here the CDR3 DNA reads TGTGCCAGCTCACCGCGGACTGGGGGCTTGAGCAATCAGCCCCAGCATTTT. Combining the CDR3 with reference TRBV18 and TRBJ1-5 gives the whole variable domain NAGVMQNPRHLVRRRGQEARLRCSPMKGHSHVYWYRQLPEEGLKFMVYLQKENIIDESGMPKERFSAEFPKEGPSILRIQQVVRGDSAAYFCASSPRTGGLSNQPQHFGDGTRLSIL.